The present entry profiles one T cell receptor (beta chain) with its context. The specificity of this receptor is unknown. Per-base qualities were not stored, and no clone one base away is much larger. Counted from cysteine to phenylalanine, this CDR3 has 16 amino acids. Just CDR3 DNA is preserved here, 48 bases in frame from base 1. V is reduced by 7 bases and J by 5 bases, leaving a spacing of 22 bases between them. CDR1 and CDR2 were assigned from the germline V gene (reference sequence) as SEHNR and FQNEAQ. The sample originates from a study of glioma-infiltrating T cells (dated by TCRdb to the mid-2010s). About the full investigation: Low-grade gliomas were WHO grade II oligodendrogliomas or astrocytomas, and glioblastomas were WHO grade IV tumors sampled at initial rather than recurrent diagnosis. The paired cohort was made up of three low-grade glioma patients, about 8 primary glioblastoma patients and three non-glioma patients who contributed non-neoplastic brain tissue. Glioma patients received dexamethasone for six or fewer days before surgery. Glioma tissue, non-neoplastic brain tissue and matched peripheral blood mononuclear cells were used as sources from which TCR alpha- and beta-chain repertoires were sequenced. For blood libraries, the target was about 4.5- to 11-fold sequencing coverage of 1 million or so peripheral T cells. To gauge divergence between tissue and blood T-cell populations, every tissue-infiltrating repertoire was compared against the peripheral blood repertoire from the same patient. The study at large found these results: Tissue and blood shared very few CDR3 sequences, a result attributed to high CDR3 diversity and limited sampling. Patients with low tissue-blood divergence were marked by a signature set of shared blood CDR3 motifs, and this signature set was depleted in highly divergent patients. Small numbers underpinned the group comparisons: 8 or 9 glioblastoma patients, three low-grade glioma patients and three non-neoplastic patients. VJ-independent divergence between tissue and blood was below expectation in non-neoplastic patients but above expectation in all gliomas, especially low-grade gliomas.

TCR alpha and beta CDR3 regions were amplified with the iRepertoire nested amplicon-rescue multiplex PCR (arm-PCR) platform from RNA. The input for one-step reverse transcription and amplification was 100-400 ng of either tissue mRNA or PBMC total RNA. Following bead purification, Illumina adapters were added through a secondary multiplex PCR, and the libraries were then gel-purified between 200 and 400 bp. Internal 6-nucleotide barcodes were carried by the libraries and were used for demultiplexing. The libraries were sequenced on an Illumina MiSeq using 2x220 or 2x250 nucleotide paired-end reads. The authors processed their data as follows. Paired reads were merged using FLASH 1.2.11 and aligned with BWA-MEM to the GRCh37 human genome, and TRA and TRB reads were then extracted. An IMGT-derived reference of cassette sequences and CDR3 motifs, with pseudogenes included, was used for V and J assignment. Reads were translated in three frames, and productive CDR3s were defined by a C…FGXG motif without stop codons. A clonotype was defined as a unique combination of a V-J cassette pair and a CDR3 amino acid sequence. Filtering of reads was based on Hamming distance, with the threshold set by the sequence error rate of each sample in mapped regions. TCRdb ran its own pipeline on the public reads, namely fastp trimming at Q25 and MiXCR clone calling, and kept in-frame beta chains. CDR3 protein sequences are deduplicated, and each keeps its most common genes and DNA. V and J calls and clone size were set by TCRdb, not the authors. This sample comprises fewer than 500,000 distinct CDR3 sequences, less than 50% of them detected only once. Together, the top ten hold about 11% of the sample.

Surgical brain or tumor specimens were cryofrozen in liquid nitrogen immediately after resection, and peripheral blood cells were collected concurrently. Sequencing was performed on glioma tissue, nonneoplastic brain tissue, or PBMCs (not recorded which). Recombination linked TRBV7-9 to TRBJ2-3; the D gene is perhaps TRBD1 or TRBD2, as each covers 5 bases. The TCR sequence derives from a human donor with low-grade glioma or glioblastoma, undergoing nonglioma brain surgery, or in good health (not recorded which). The nucleotides read TGTGCCAGCACCCCATGGGGGAGATCTGGAGGAGATACGCAGTATTTT. Its product reads: CASTPWGRSGGDTQYF.